A single sample is the source of the 10 T cell receptor beta chains below, sequenced in a study of blood T cells in healthy people across ages. PCR was performed a second time for about 7 to 12 cycles using a sample-barcoded 5' primer and a J-beta primer mix. One entry per CDR3 protein results from TCRdb running MiXCR on the 5' RACE reads. The sample records about 1.5 million distinct CDR3 sequences, 42% being singletons. The sample was blood. Receptors originate from a woman aged 18 to 35 in good health.

About this clonotype itself: A much larger clone lies one base from this, so it may be a read error. The chain carries TRBV10-3 and TRBJ2-5; the match to TRBD1 covers 9 bases. The germline V gene has CDR1 ENHRY and CDR2 SYGVKD. The ends lost 11 bases at V and 12 bases at J; junction bases unmatched: 28. This CDR3 spans 17 amino acids. The CDR3, as DNA: TGTGCCTCTTCATGGTCGGGACGGACAGGGGTCTACAATGAGAAGTACTTC. Its translation: CASSWSGRTGVYNEKYF.

This chain connects TRBV7-6 to TRBJ2-5; a possible D gene is TRBD2 (6 bases). The germline CDR1 and CDR2 sequences are SGHVS and FNYEAQ. The V and J ends lost 1 base and 11 bases respectively, with 20 bases between them. CDR3 length: 15 residues. CDR3 region: CASSLGGEPHNEQYF. The CDR3 bases are TGTGCCAGCAGCTTAGGGGGGGAGCCCCACAATGAGCAGTACTTC.

A note on this clonotype: A much bigger clone sits one base away, suggesting this may be a read error. Since no conserved phenylalanine or tryptophan closes the CDR3, a read error is the likely cause. This rearrangement joins TRBV5-1 to TRBJ1-6; perhaps TRBD1 as D (5 bases). CDR3 length: 14 residues. Germline CDR1 SGHRS, CDR2 YFSETQ. The germline V and J ends were trimmed by 0 bases and 9 bases, with 10 bases remaining between them. The CDR3: CASSLDGGGSPLHS. The CDR3 coding sequence is TGCGCCAGCAGCTTGGACGGGGGTGGTTCACCCCTCCACTCT.

The genes are TRBV5-1 and TRBJ2-5, with 13 nucleotides matching TRBD2. This CDR3 comprises 16 residues. Germline assignment: CDR1 SGHRS and CDR2 YFSETQ. J lost 4 bases, V lost 3 bases, and 6 bases had no gene match. The CDR3 region is CASSSGLAGEGETQYF. Here the CDR3 DNA reads TGCGCCAGCAGCTCCGGACTAGCGGGAGAGGGAGAGACCCAGTACTTC. Supplemented by reference TRBV5-1 and TRBJ2-5, the full variable domain reads KAGVTQTPRYLIKTRGQQVTLSCSPISGHRSVSWYQQTPGQGLQFLFEYFSETQRNKGNFPGRFSGRQFSNSRSEMNVSTLELGDSALYLCASSSGLAGEGETQYFGPGTRLLVL.

The chain employs TRBV7-3 and TRBJ2-1; TRBD2 agrees at 8 bases. Trimming cost V 5 bases and J 7 bases; bases outside gene matches: 7. In germline, CDR1 is SGHTA, CDR2 FQGTGA. This CDR3 has 14 residues. CDR3 amino acids: CASSKSGRGNEQFF. The CDR3 region has the DNA TGTGCCAGCAGCAAAAGCGGGAGAGGGAATGAGCAGTTCTTC. The full variable domain, in which reference TRBV7-3 and TRBJ2-1 provide the parts outside the CDR3, is GAGVSQTPSNKVTEKGKYVELRCDPISGHTALYWYRQSLGQGPEFLIYFQGTGAADDSGLPNDRFFAVRPEGSVSTLKIQRTERGDSAVYLCASSKSGRGNEQFFGPGTRLTVL.

The rearrangement uses TRBV4-3 and TRBJ2-3; a weak D match, TRBD2 (5 bases). V lost 11 bases and J 0 bases, leaving 21 bases between the germline ends. The CDR3 is made up of 16 amino acids. Germline CDR1 reads LGHNA; CDR2 reads YSLEER. The CDR3 DNA sequence: TGCGCCGGTAGCCAAGGTGGCGGGTTAAGCACAGATACGCAGTATTTT. This encodes CAGSQGGGLSTDTQYF.

A few counts support this clonotype. The V gene is TRBV9, the J gene TRBJ1-5; the D is unclear. CDR3 length: 14 amino acids. The V end was cut by 0 bases, the J end by 5 bases, with 9 bases between. Germline V CDR1 and CDR2: SGDLS, YYNGEE. CDR3 sequence reads: CASSVEGEDQPQHF. CDR3 DNA: TGTGCCAGCAGCGTAGAGGGAGAAGATCAGCCCCAGCATTTT.

This clonotype was picked up many times. The V gene is TRBV4-1, the J gene TRBJ2-3, with TRBD2 matching over 13 bases. V was clipped by 4 bases and J by 2 bases; unmatched bases: 3. Germline V gene data show CDR1 as MGHRA and CDR2 as YSYEKL. The CDR3 length is 16 residues. The CDR3 nucleotides read TGCGCCAGCAGCCCTGGGACTAGCGGGGTCACAGATACGCAGTATTTT. It translates to CASSPGTSGVTDTQYF.

V usage is TRBV18 and J usage is TRBJ2-5, with D possibly matching TRBD2 (5 bases). V was pared by 3 bases and J by 11 bases, with 16 bases between. The germline CDR1 and CDR2 sequences are KGHSH and LQKENI. The CDR3 runs to 13 residues. CDR3 nucleotide sequence: TGTGCCAGCTCACCTACCCTAGCTAATGAGCAGTACTTC. The encoded protein is CASSPTLANEQYF.

The CDR3 nucleotides read TGTGCCAGCTCGCCGGGGACTAGCGGGAGGAAGCAGTACTTC. It codes for CASSPGTSGRKQYF. The chain employs TRBV3-1 and TRBJ2-7, with 15 bases that match TRBD2. Germline CDR1 LGHDT, CDR2 YNNKEL (reference sequence). The CDR3 sequence is 14 residues long. V was clipped by 8 bases and J by 8 bases; unmatched bases: 7.